What follows is one T cell receptor beta chain and its context. The data belong to a study of CD8 T cells in Susac syndrome. From germline, CDR1 is MNHEY and CDR2 SMNVEV (reference sequence). The CDR3 length is 15 residues. V trimming: 5 bases; J trimming: 3 bases; junction bases outside the gene matches: 9. Negative magnetic isolation gave CD8+ and CD4+ cells; FACS enriched CD8+ TEMRA. RNA amounts of 0.5 to 1 ug underwent reverse transcription with random hexamers. TCRdb re-called the immunoSEQ multiplex PCR reads with MiXCR, one entry per CDR3 protein. The repertoire holds some 150,000 distinct CDR3 sequences, with 94% as singletons.

The sequenced material came from CD8+ T cells from PBMCs. The receptor was derived from a human donor with multiple sclerosis. The V call is TRBV27, the J call TRBJ1-2; 7 nucleotides match TRBD1. CDR3 residues: CASSQQGQNYYGYTF. The CDR3 DNA reads as TGTGCCAGCAGTCAACAGGGACAGAACTACTATGGCTACACCTTC.